These 13 T cell receptor beta chains share one sample of origin, sequenced in a study of T cell responses to AZD1222 COVID-19 vaccine. The table came from immunoSEQ multiplex PCR; TCRdb's copy has only in-frame clones and leaves some out. The repertoire holds over 100,000 clones, with 90% as singletons. The material was peripheral blood, obtained on day 0 of AZD1222 vaccination. These receptors were taken from an adult in good health.

This clone showed up just once. This chain joins TRBV30 and TRBJ2-1, with 7 bases identical to TRBD1. This CDR3 has 16 residues. Germline assignment: CDR1 GTSNPN and CDR2 SVGIG (reference sequence). After removal of 3 bases from V and 2 bases from J, the junction contained 10 bases not matched to a gene. Here the CDR3 reads CAWRDKTGRPYNEQFF. The CDR3 region has the DNA TGTGCCTGGAGAGATAAGACAGGGCGGCCCTACAATGAGCAGTTCTTC.

This clone was counted once. The gene calls are TRBV6-5 and TRBJ1-2; 8 bases fit TRBD1. This CDR3 contains 15 residues. Per germline, CDR1 MNHEY and CDR2 SVGAGI. The ends lost 6 bases at V and 4 bases at J; junction bases unmatched: 10. CDR3 in amino acids: CASREGLTGVYGYTF. The DNA for the CDR3 is TGTGCCAGCAGAGAGGGACTGACAGGGGTCTATGGCTACACCTTC.

This clone was picked up one time. J is TRBJ1-4 and V is TRBV6-2 or TRBV6-3; D is unresolved. Germline V gene sequence: CDR1 MNHEY, CDR2 SVGEGT. The CDR3 contains 15 residues. V dropped 0 bases and J dropped 2 bases, with 7 bases sitting between them. CDR3 sequence (DNA): TGTGCCAGCAGTTACTCGATTGAGACTAATGAAAAACTGTTTTTT. Translating gives CASSYSIETNEKLFF.

The V and J genes are TRBV5-1 and TRBJ2-1; D may be TRBD1 or TRBD2 (6 bases each). The V gene lost 2 bases and the J gene lost 0 bases, with 15 bases spanning the gap. CDR3 length: 17 amino acids. In germline, CDR1 is SGHRS, CDR2 YFSETQ. In DNA form, the CDR3 reads TGCGCCAGCAGCTTAGGGGGGTCCTTACCCTCCTACAATGAGCAGTTCTTC. Translated, it gives CASSLGGSLPSYNEQFF.

This clone was found a few times. This chain joins TRBV20-1 and TRBJ2-1; tentative D call: TRBD2 (6 bases). Germline CDR1 DFQATT, CDR2 SNEGSKA (reference sequence). Deletions cut 7 bases from V and 9 bases from J, with 13 bases between. The CDR3 is 11 amino acids. The CDR3 nucleotides read TGCAGTGTCGCGGGGCGGGGTGAGCAGTTCTTC. This encodes CSVAGRGEQFF.

The chain uses TRBV27 and TRBJ1-6; TRBD1 aligns across 7 bases. Germline lookup yields CDR1 MNHEY and CDR2 SMNVEV (reference sequence). The CDR3 is made up of 16 amino acids. V lost 6 bases to trimming and J lost 1 base; unmatched junction nucleotides: 6. In nucleotides, the CDR3 is TGTGCCAGCAGCTTTAAACAGGGGTCCTATAATTCACCCCTCCACTTT. Translation gives CASSFKQGSYNSPLHF.

The genes are TRBV12-5 and TRBJ1-1; D remains unclear. The CDR3 extends over 12 amino acids. Per the germline V gene, CDR1 is LGHNT and CDR2 is FRNRAP. CDR3 nucleotides: TGTGCCAGCAAAGAGGGCGTGTCTGAAGCTTTCTTT. Encoded protein: CASKEGVSEAFF.

The chain employs TRBV7-9 and TRBJ1-1, with 7 bases fitting TRBD1. V gave up 5 bases and J gave up 4 bases; unmatched junction bases: 7. Germline loops: CDR1 SEHNR, CDR2 FQNEAQ (reference sequence). The CDR3 runs 14 residues. Here the CDR3 reads CASSRGQLGTEAFF. The CDR3, as DNA: TGTGCCAGCAGCCGGGGACAGTTGGGCACTGAAGCTTTCTTT.

The chain has TRBV4-3 and TRBJ1-2, with 12 bases identical to TRBD1. The trim removed 1 base at V and 8 bases at J, leaving 2 bases unmatched. Germline V gene lookup returns CDR1 LGHNA and CDR2 YSLEER. The CDR3 has 14 amino acids. DNA for the CDR3: TGCGCCAGCAGCCAAGTCGGGACAGGGGGCGGCTACACCTTC. Its translation: CASSQVGTGGGYTF.

The rearrangement links TRBV6-2 or TRBV6-3 to TRBJ1-1; D ambiguous. Trimming stripped 2 bases from V and 6 bases from J, with 10 bases between. Looked up from germline, CDR1 is MNHEY and CDR2 is SVGEGT. There are 13 residues in the CDR3. The CDR3 DNA reads as TGTGCCAGCAGTTACCCAAGGGCGGCTGAAGCTTTCTTT. Translation gives CASSYPRAAEAFF.

This clone was counted a single time. This chain joins TRBV2 and TRBJ2-3; the match to TRBD2 covers 11 bases. The CDR3 covers 15 residues. CDR1 is SNHLY and CDR2 is FYNNEI in the germline V gene. V trimming: 4 bases; J trimming: 2 bases; junction bases outside the gene matches: 2. The CDR3 DNA sequence: TGTGCCAGCAGTGTAGCGGGGGGGCTCACAGATACGCAGTATTTT. This encodes CASSVAGGLTDTQYF.

The chain joins TRBV5-1 to TRBJ2-1, with D tentatively TRBD2 (7 bases). Germline lookup yields CDR1 SGHRS and CDR2 YFSETQ. The CDR3 runs 13 residues. V was shortened by 4 bases and J by 6 bases, with 11 bases between the two germline ends. The CDR3 here is CASSQGGGNEQFF. DNA for the CDR3: TGCGCCAGCAGCCAAGGGGGGGGCAATGAGCAGTTCTTC.

The V gene is TRBV28, the J gene TRBJ1-5, with TRBD1 as a possible D gene (5 bases). Germline CDR1 is MDHEN and CDR2 is SYDVKM. The V and J ends lost 7 bases and 9 bases respectively, with 16 bases between them. The CDR3 totals 13 residues. The CDR3 DNA reads as TGTGCCAGCACCCCGGTGGGGCTGCGGCCCCAGCATTTT. This sequence encodes CASTPVGLRPQHF.